Below are 20 T cell receptor beta chains sequenced from a single sample in a study of cytomegalovirus exposure and HLA in healthy donors. The primer mix had 60 Vbeta and 13 Jbeta primers. Assay used: immunoSEQ multiplex PCR; TCRdb lists only in-frame clones, some missing. This table holds about 110,000 clones. The material sequenced was PBMCs. The receptors here all came from a man aged 45-65 years in good health and CMV-seronegative.

This chain uses TRBV5-1 with TRBJ1-3, with D tentatively TRBD1 (5 bases). The CDR3 has 14 amino acids. Germline values: CDR1 SGHRS, CDR2 YFSETQ. V shed 7 bases and J shed 0 bases, with 11 bases lying between them. CDR3 sequence: CASGQGNSGNTIYF. In DNA form, the CDR3 reads TGCGCCAGCGGTCAGGGAAACTCTGGAAACACCATATATTTT.

V usage is TRBV11-2 and J usage is TRBJ1-1, with unresolved D. The germline V gene has CDR1 SGHAT and CDR2 FQNNGV. V dropped 2 bases and J dropped 4 bases, with 8 bases sitting between them. The CDR3 runs 13 residues. In DNA, the CDR3 is TGTGCCAGCAGCTTATTAGGCGGCACTGAAGCTTTCTTT. Translated, it gives CASSLLGGTEAFF.

The DNA of the CDR3 is TGCAGCGTTGAAGAAAGAGCTAATCAGCCCCAGCATTTT. Translating gives CSVEERANQPQHF. The chain combines TRBV29-1 with TRBJ1-5, with D unresolved. Germline loops: CDR1 SQVTM, CDR2 ANQGSEA. CDR3 length: 13 residues. V dropped 0 bases and J dropped 4 bases, with 7 bases sitting between them. Drawing the rest from reference TRBV29-1 and TRBJ1-5, the complete variable domain is SAVISQKPSRDICQRGTSLTIQCQVDSQVTMMFWYRQQPGQSLTLIATANQGSEATYESGFVIDKFPISRPNLTFSTLTVSNMSPEDSSIYLCSVEERANQPQHFGDGTRLSIL.

The rearrangement links TRBV29-1 to TRBJ2-6; unclear D gene. The germline V gene encodes CDR1 SQVTM and CDR2 ANQGSEA. The CDR3 runs to 15 residues. Deletions cut 6 bases from V and 0 bases from J, with 12 bases between. The CDR3 here is CSVKETVSGANVLTF. CDR3 sequence (DNA): TGCAGCGTGAAGGAAACAGTCTCTGGGGCCAACGTCCTGACTTTC.

This sequence joins TRBV27 and TRBJ1-4, with TRBD1 matching over 11 bases. Germline CDR1 is MNHEY and CDR2 is SMNVEV (reference sequence). CDR3 length: 14 amino acids. V trimming: 5 bases; J trimming: 11 bases; junction bases outside the gene matches: 7. The CDR3 protein is CASSTGQGGGKLFF. As DNA, the CDR3 is TGTGCCAGCAGTACGGGACAGGGGGGAGGGAAACTGTTTTTT.

The chain joins TRBV4-3 to TRBJ2-1; D is perhaps TRBD2 (6 bases). Trimming shortened V by 1 base and J by 4 bases, and 11 bases separated the two germline ends. Germline CDR1 reads LGHNA; CDR2 reads YSLEER. This CDR3 spans 15 amino acids. The CDR3 DNA sequence: TGCGCCAGCAGCCAAGGGAGCGGGCGATACAATGAGCAGTTCTTC. Encoded protein: CASSQGSGRYNEQFF.

The rearrangement joins TRBV6-5 to TRBJ2-3; D is unresolved. V lost 10 bases to trimming and J lost 0 bases, with 17 bases between them. From germline, CDR1 is MNHEY and CDR2 SVGAGI. The CDR3 totals 15 residues. The CDR3 is CATVYRSPSTDTQYF. The CDR3 DNA reads as TGTGCCACCGTATACAGATCCCCTAGCACAGATACGCAGTATTTT.

The DNA of the CDR3 is TGTGCCAGTAGTTTTATGAATCAGCCCCAGCATTTT. Translating gives CASSFMNQPQHF. The chain links TRBV19 to TRBJ1-5, with no clear D. This CDR3 has 12 residues. Trimming left V 5 bases short and J 4 bases short, with 6 bases between. The germline V gene encodes CDR1 LNHDA and CDR2 SQIVND (reference sequence).

This chain joins TRBV9 and TRBJ1-5; perhaps TRBD1 as D (5 bases). Trimming stripped 4 bases from V and 2 bases from J, with 10 bases between. Germline V CDR1 and CDR2: SGDLS, YYNGEE. The CDR3 is 14 amino acids. The CDR3 here is CASSPGLGNQPQHF. For the CDR3, the DNA is TGTGCCAGCAGCCCAGGGTTAGGCAATCAGCCCCAGCATTTT.

This rearrangement joins TRBV6-1 to TRBJ1-1, with a possible D match to TRBD1 (5 bases). The CDR3 has 14 residues. CDR1 is MNHNS, CDR2 SASEGT, per germline. V dropped 2 bases and J dropped 7 bases, with 14 bases sitting between them. This CDR3 is CASSEIGGSNEAFF. The CDR3 DNA sequence: TGTGCCAGCAGTGAAATCGGGGGATCTAATGAAGCTTTCTTT.

The chain recombines TRBV4-3 with TRBJ1-2; D not certain. The germline V gene encodes CDR1 LGHNA and CDR2 YSLEER. The CDR3 length is 15 residues. Trimming stripped 2 bases from V and 3 bases from J, with 13 bases between. The CDR3 coding sequence is TGCGCCAGCAGCCAACTTCTAACAGCCGACTATGGCTACACCTTC. Its protein product is CASSQLLTADYGYTF.

CDR3: CAISESSGDSNQPQHF. The CDR3 coding sequence is TGTGCCATCAGTGAGTCGTCAGGGGATAGCAATCAGCCCCAGCATTTT. This chain joins TRBV10-3 and TRBJ1-5; possibly TRBD1 for D (6 bases). V was shortened by 0 bases and J by 0 bases, with 9 bases between the two germline ends. CDR1 is ENHRY, CDR2 SYGVKD, per germline. CDR3 length: 16 amino acids.

The CDR3 region has the DNA TGCGCCAGCAGCCAAGGGGCGGACAGGGGATACACCGGGGAGCTGTTTTTT. Translating gives CASSQGADRGYTGELFF. The chain employs TRBV4-3 and TRBJ2-2; 9 nucleotides line up with TRBD1. V dropped 1 base and J dropped 3; count of bases not matched to a gene: 6. Germline V gene lookup returns CDR1 LGHNA and CDR2 YSLEER. The CDR3 contains 17 residues.

The chain carries TRBV19 and TRBJ2-6, with TRBD2 matching 11 bases. Germline trimming cut 5 bases from V and 0 bases from J; bases unmatched to any gene: 9. Germline V gives CDR1 LNHDA, CDR2 SQIVND (reference sequence). This CDR3 comprises 19 residues. The CDR3 region is CASSPQRLAGYSGANVLTF. The CDR3 DNA sequence: TGTGCCAGTAGTCCCCAACGACTAGCGGGATACTCTGGGGCCAACGTCCTGACTTTC. Based on the CDR3 plus reference TRBV19 and TRBJ2-6, the full variable domain is DGGITQSPKYLFRKEGQNVTLSCEQNLNHDAMYWYRQDPGQGLRLIYYSQIVNDFQKGDIAEGYSVSREKKESFPLTVTSAQKNPTAFYLCASSPQRLAGYSGANVLTFGAGSRLTVL.

V is TRBV19 and J is TRBJ1-1; D is ambiguous. The CDR3 runs 14 residues. CDR1 and CDR2 from the germline V gene are LNHDA and SQIVND (reference sequence). Trimming pared 7 bases from V and 4 bases from J, leaving 16 bases between. This CDR3 reads CASNRGSERTEAFF. In DNA, the CDR3 is TGTGCCAGTAATAGAGGCTCGGAGCGCACTGAAGCTTTCTTT.

The chain has TRBV13 and TRBJ1-2; no definite D call. Deletions cut 1 base from V and 6 bases from J, with 15 bases between. The CDR3 sequence is 15 residues long. From germline, CDR1 is PRHDT and CDR2 FYEKMQ (reference sequence). The CDR3 region has the DNA TGTGCCAGCAGCTTAGATCGCCAGGATCGGAATGGCTACACCTTC. It encodes CASSLDRQDRNGYTF.

V and J are TRBV5-1 and TRBJ2-3, with 7 bases aligning to TRBD2. V shed 7 bases, J shed 2 bases, and the junction held 7 bases outside the gene matches. This CDR3 spans 14 amino acids. From germline, CDR1 is SGHRS and CDR2 YFSETQ. The CDR3 bases are TGCGCCAGCGGGGCGGGGGATCCCACAGATACGCAGTATTTT. Its protein product is CASGAGDPTDTQYF.

The J gene is TRBJ1-1, the V gene TRBV19; D might be TRBD1 (5 bases). The CDR3 extends over 14 amino acids. Trimming pared 6 bases from V and 1 base from J, leaving 12 bases between. Looked up from germline, CDR1 is LNHDA and CDR2 is SQIVND (reference sequence). CDR3 protein: CASSPRGGNTEAFF. The CDR3 nucleotides are TGTGCCAGTAGCCCAAGGGGTGGGAACACTGAAGCTTTCTTT.

V gene TRBV9 combines with J gene TRBJ2-3; 9 positions agree with TRBD1. Trimming took 4 bases from V and 3 from J; bases not matched to a gene: 24. This CDR3 spans 21 amino acids. Germline V gene data show CDR1 as SGDLS and CDR2 as YYNGEE. CDR3 nucleotide sequence: TGTGCCAGCAGCCTAGAACCGGGACAGGGAGAGCGGAGGTGGGGAACAGATACGCAGTATTTT. It codes for CASSLEPGQGERRWGTDTQYF.

V is TRBV7-2 and J is TRBJ2-2; 7 nucleotides match TRBD2. V gave up 5 bases and J gave up 4 bases; unmatched junction bases: 10. The CDR3 contains 16 residues. Per the germline V gene, CDR1 is SGHTA and CDR2 is FQGNSA. The CDR3 loop reads CASSLSGGGSTGELFF. The CDR3 region has the DNA TGTGCCAGCAGCCTCAGTGGGGGAGGGAGCACCGGGGAGCTGTTTTTT.